Below, one T cell receptor (beta chain) is given with its context. Its cognate antigen is unknown. Profiled with immunoSEQ multiplex PCR; TCRdb holds only in-frame clones, not every one. The sample has fewer than 250,000 clones; more than 75% are singletons. Per germline, CDR1 SGHVS and CDR2 FNYEAQ. The CDR3 length is 16 residues. V trimming: 5 bases; J trimming: 6 bases; junction bases outside the gene matches: 15. This entry belongs to a study of cytomegalovirus exposure and HLA in healthy donors. Whole-study results and caveats: First-cohort TCR clusters tended to co-occur in the approximately 130 validation repertoires, a later analysis found.

The V and J genes are TRBV7-6 and TRBJ1-2, with 7 bases that match TRBD1. This receptor was identified in a man between 18 and 35 years old in good health and CMV-seronegative. Sample: PBMCs. The CDR3 sequence: CASSPARTGRINGYTF. CDR3 in DNA: TGTGCCAGCAGCCCTGCCCGGACAGGCAGAATTAATGGCTACACCTTC.